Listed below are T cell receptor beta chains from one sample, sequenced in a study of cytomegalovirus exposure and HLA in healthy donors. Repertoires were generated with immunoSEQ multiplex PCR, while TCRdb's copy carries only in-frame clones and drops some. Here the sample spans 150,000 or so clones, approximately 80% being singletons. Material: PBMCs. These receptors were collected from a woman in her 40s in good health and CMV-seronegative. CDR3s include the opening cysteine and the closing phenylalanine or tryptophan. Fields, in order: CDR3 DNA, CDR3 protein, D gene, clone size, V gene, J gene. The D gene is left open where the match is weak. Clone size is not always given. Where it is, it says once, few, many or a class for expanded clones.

cdr3_nt: TGTGCCAGCAGCTTCCAACAGGGGGCGGGTCAGCCCCAGCATTTT
cdr3_aa: CASSFQQGAGQPQHF
d_call: TRBD1
clone_size: NA
v_call: TRBV7-2
j_call: TRBJ1-5

cdr3_nt: TGTGCCAGCAGCCCGACAGGGCGTGAGCAGTTCTTC
cdr3_aa: CASSPTGREQFF
d_call: TRBD1
clone_size: NA
v_call: TRBV11-1
j_call: TRBJ2-1

cdr3_nt: TGTGCCAGAAGCTTAGTCCTTAGGGCTAGCATCTACGAGCAGTACTTC
cdr3_aa: CARSLVLRASIYEQYF
d_call: NA
clone_size: NA
v_call: TRBV7-5
j_call: TRBJ2-7

cdr3_nt: TGCGCCAGCAGCCAAGGGGACAGGGAAACCGGGGAGCTGTTTTTT
cdr3_aa: CASSQGDRETGELFF
d_call: TRBD1
clone_size: NA
v_call: TRBV4-3
j_call: TRBJ2-2

cdr3_nt: TGTGCCAGCAGTGACGTCTCCTACGAGCAGTACTTC
cdr3_aa: CASSDVSYEQYF
d_call: NA
clone_size: NA
v_call: TRBV2
j_call: TRBJ2-7

cdr3_nt: TGCGCCAGCAGCTTGGCGGGGCAGGGGGCAGCTGGGGCCAACGGCCTGACTTTC
cdr3_aa: CASSLAGQGAAGANGLTF
d_call: TRBD1
clone_size: NA
v_call: TRBV5-1
j_call: TRBJ2-6

cdr3_nt: TGTGCCAGCAGTCCTGACGACAGGCGAGACACTGAAGCTTTCTTT
cdr3_aa: CASSPDDRRDTEAFF
d_call: NA
clone_size: NA
v_call: TRBV5-4
j_call: TRBJ1-1

cdr3_nt: TGTGCCAGCAGCTTAGGGAGGGCCAGATTATCCCAAGAGACCCAGTACTTC
cdr3_aa: CASSLGRARLSQETQYF
d_call: NA
clone_size: NA
v_call: TRBV13
j_call: TRBJ2-5

cdr3_nt: TGTGCCAGCAGCGAGACAGGGGGCAATTCCTACGAGCAGTACTTC
cdr3_aa: CASSETGGNSYEQYF
d_call: TRBD1
clone_size: NA
v_call: TRBV11-2
j_call: TRBJ2-7

cdr3_nt: TGCGCCAGCAGCCAAGGACTAGCGGGAGATTTCACCGGGGAGCTGTTTTTT
cdr3_aa: CASSQGLAGDFTGELFF
d_call: TRBD2
clone_size: once
v_call: TRBV4-3
j_call: TRBJ2-2

cdr3_nt: TGTGCCAGCAGCTTGCGGGGGGGACAAGAGACCCAGTACTTC
cdr3_aa: CASSLRGGQETQYF
d_call: TRBD2
clone_size: NA
v_call: TRBV5-4
j_call: TRBJ2-5

cdr3_nt: TGTGCCAGCTGGACAGGGCTTAATTCACCCCTCCACTTT
cdr3_aa: CASWTGLNSPLHF
d_call: TRBD1
clone_size: once
v_call: TRBV28
j_call: TRBJ1-6

cdr3_nt: TGTGCCAGCAGCTCGCGGGCCCTACTGTATACGCAGTATTTT
cdr3_aa: CASSSRALLYTQYF
d_call: NA
clone_size: NA
v_call: TRBV11-3
j_call: TRBJ2-3

cdr3_nt: TGCGCCAGCAGCCAAGATTGGGTTAGTAGCAGTCAGTACTTC
cdr3_aa: CASSQDWVSSSQYF
d_call: NA
clone_size: NA
v_call: TRBV4-3
j_call: TRBJ2-4

cdr3_nt: TGTGCCATCTCGCCGGGACAGGGGCTCGACGAGCAGTACTTC
cdr3_aa: CAISPGQGLDEQYF
d_call: TRBD1
clone_size: NA
v_call: TRBV10-3
j_call: TRBJ2-7

cdr3_nt: TGTGCCAGCAGCTTAGCGCTTGGGTACAGGGATGTGATAAATGAGCAGTTCTTC
cdr3_aa: CASSLALGYRDVINEQFF
d_call: NA
clone_size: NA
v_call: TRBV7-8
j_call: TRBJ2-1

cdr3_nt: TGCAGTGCTAGAGGAGAAGAGACCCAGTACTTC
cdr3_aa: CSARGEETQYF
d_call: NA
clone_size: few
v_call: TRBV20-1
j_call: TRBJ2-5

cdr3_nt: TGTGCCACCAGCAGAGGACTAGGGGGGGTGGGTGAAAAACTGTTTTTT
cdr3_aa: CATSRGLGGVGEKLFF
d_call: NA
clone_size: NA
v_call: TRBV15
j_call: TRBJ1-4

cdr3_nt: TGTGCCAGCAGACAGGGTGCCTACAATGAGCAGTTCTTC
cdr3_aa: CASRQGAYNEQFF
d_call: NA
clone_size: NA
v_call: TRBV2
j_call: TRBJ2-1

cdr3_nt: TGTGCCAGCAGCTTAGGGGGGGACAGCCTTGAAGCTTTCTTT
cdr3_aa: CASSLGGDSLEAFF
d_call: TRBD1
clone_size: NA
v_call: TRBV7-6
j_call: TRBJ1-1

cdr3_nt: TGTGCCAGCAGCTTGGGGCGGGTCGCCTATGGCTACACCTTC
cdr3_aa: CASSLGRVAYGYTF
d_call: NA
clone_size: NA
v_call: TRBV5-6
j_call: TRBJ1-2

cdr3_nt: TGCGCCAGCTCTAGGTCGCCTATCCGAAACACCGGGGAGCTGTTTTTT
cdr3_aa: CASSRSPIRNTGELFF
d_call: NA
clone_size: NA
v_call: TRBV4-3
j_call: TRBJ2-2

cdr3_nt: TGTGCCAGCAGTCAAGACAGGGACTATGGCTACACCTTC
cdr3_aa: CASSQDRDYGYTF
d_call: TRBD1
clone_size: few
v_call: TRBV6-1
j_call: TRBJ1-2

cdr3_nt: TGTGCCAGCAGTGACTGGACTAGCGGGGGAATGCTCGGGCAGTTCTTC
cdr3_aa: CASSDWTSGGMLGQFF
d_call: TRBD2
clone_size: NA
v_call: TRBV6-1
j_call: TRBJ2-1

cdr3_nt: TGTGCCAGCAAGAGGGTAGCGCCTACCGGGGAGCTGTTTTTT
cdr3_aa: CASKRVAPTGELFF
d_call: NA
clone_size: NA
v_call: TRBV11-3
j_call: TRBJ2-2

cdr3_nt: TGTGCCAGCAGCCCACTAGCGGGAGTGTCACAAGAGACCCAGTACTTC
cdr3_aa: CASSPLAGVSQETQYF
d_call: TRBD2
clone_size: NA
v_call: TRBV7-9
j_call: TRBJ2-5

cdr3_nt: TGTGCTAGTGGTTTGCCCCTCAATTCGGGCACTGAAGCTTTCTTT
cdr3_aa: CASGLPLNSGTEAFF
d_call: NA
clone_size: NA
v_call: TRBV12-5
j_call: TRBJ1-1

cdr3_nt: TGTGCCAGCACTGTACAGGTGGGTGGATACAATGAGCAGTTCTTC
cdr3_aa: CASTVQVGGYNEQFF
d_call: NA
clone_size: NA
v_call: TRBV11-2
j_call: TRBJ2-1

cdr3_nt: TGTGCCAGCAGCGGGAGACTCCTGTGGACTGAAGCTTTCTTT
cdr3_aa: CASSGRLLWTEAFF
d_call: NA
clone_size: NA
v_call: TRBV5-6
j_call: TRBJ1-1

cdr3_nt: TGTGCCAGCCAACCGCGACAGGGGGGGTATGGCTACACCTTC
cdr3_aa: CASQPRQGGYGYTF
d_call: TRBD1
clone_size: NA
v_call: TRBV6-6
j_call: TRBJ1-2

cdr3_nt: TGTGCCAGCAGCTTAGCCGGGGGGAACACCGGGGAGCTGTTTTTT
cdr3_aa: CASSLAGGNTGELFF
d_call: NA
clone_size: NA
v_call: TRBV7-2
j_call: TRBJ2-2

cdr3_nt: TGTGCCAGCAGCGCCCAGGATCTCTACGAGCAGTACTTC
cdr3_aa: CASSAQDLYEQYF
d_call: NA
clone_size: NA
v_call: TRBV9
j_call: TRBJ2-7

cdr3_nt: TGTGCCAGTAGTATAGACAGGGAGGGAAAACTGTTTTTT
cdr3_aa: CASSIDREGKLFF
d_call: NA
clone_size: NA
v_call: TRBV19
j_call: TRBJ1-4

cdr3_nt: TGTGCCAGCAGTTTGGCCAGGGGGCAAGTGAATGGCTACACCTTC
cdr3_aa: CASSLARGQVNGYTF
d_call: TRBD1
clone_size: NA
v_call: TRBV28
j_call: TRBJ1-2

cdr3_nt: TGTGCCACGAGGCCTTTTGAGTACACTGAAGCTTTCTTT
cdr3_aa: CATRPFEYTEAFF
d_call: NA
clone_size: NA
v_call: TRBV2
j_call: TRBJ1-1

cdr3_nt: TGTGCCAGCAGCGGCAGAAACTCTGGAAACACCATATATTTT
cdr3_aa: CASSGRNSGNTIYF
d_call: NA
clone_size: NA
v_call: TRBV9
j_call: TRBJ1-3

cdr3_nt: TGCGCCTGGAGTGTAGTGACAACTAGCACAGATACGCAGTATTTT
cdr3_aa: CAWSVVTTSTDTQYF
d_call: NA
clone_size: NA
v_call: TRBV30
j_call: TRBJ2-3

cdr3_nt: TGTGCCAGCAGCTCCGCAGGGTGGCAGCCCCAGCATTTT
cdr3_aa: CASSSAGWQPQHF
d_call: NA
clone_size: once
v_call: TRBV7-2
j_call: TRBJ1-5

cdr3_nt: TGTGCCAGCAGCGGACAGAATACTGAAGCTTTCTTT
cdr3_aa: CASSGQNTEAFF
d_call: NA
clone_size: once
v_call: TRBV2
j_call: TRBJ1-1

cdr3_nt: TGCGCCAGCAGCCAAGCAGGGTCCCTCATTCAGTACTTC
cdr3_aa: CASSQAGSLIQYF
d_call: NA
clone_size: NA
v_call: TRBV4-3
j_call: TRBJ2-4

cdr3_nt: TGTGCCAGCAGTTACTCGCCGGGTTTCACAGATACGCAGTATTTT
cdr3_aa: CASSYSPGFTDTQYF
d_call: NA
clone_size: NA
v_call: TRBV6-5
j_call: TRBJ2-3

cdr3_nt: TGTGCCAGCAGTGAACTTGGACAGGGGGCTAGGTATGGCTACACCTTC
cdr3_aa: CASSELGQGARYGYTF
d_call: TRBD1
clone_size: NA
v_call: TRBV6-1
j_call: TRBJ1-2

cdr3_nt: TGCGCCAGCAGCTTGGTGTCGGGGGAGCACGAGCAGTACTTC
cdr3_aa: CASSLVSGEHEQYF
d_call: NA
clone_size: NA
v_call: TRBV5-1
j_call: TRBJ2-7

cdr3_nt: TGTGCCAGCAGGCGACAGGGGCCGTTGATGTCCATATATTTT
cdr3_aa: CASRRQGPLMSIYF
d_call: TRBD1
clone_size: few
v_call: TRBV6-6
j_call: TRBJ1-3

cdr3_nt: TGTGCCAGCAGTTGGCAGGGGGTTTTACGCGAGCAGTACTTC
cdr3_aa: CASSWQGVLREQYF
d_call: TRBD1
clone_size: NA
v_call: TRBV28
j_call: TRBJ2-7

cdr3_nt: TGTGCCAGCAGCCAAGAGGGCGGGGGCCGAGATGAAAAACTGTTTTTT
cdr3_aa: CASSQEGGGRDEKLFF
d_call: NA
clone_size: NA
v_call: TRBV14
j_call: TRBJ1-4

cdr3_nt: TGCGCCAGCAGCCAAGAGGCCGGGACTTCTACCTACAATGAGCAGTTCTTC
cdr3_aa: CASSQEAGTSTYNEQFF
d_call: NA
clone_size: NA
v_call: TRBV4-3
j_call: TRBJ2-1

cdr3_nt: TGTGCCAGCAGCCGGGAACCCTCCACAGATACGCAGTATTTT
cdr3_aa: CASSREPSTDTQYF
d_call: NA
clone_size: once
v_call: TRBV28
j_call: TRBJ2-3

cdr3_nt: TGTGCCAGCAGAGGACTGGTTGAAGCTTTCTTT
cdr3_aa: CASRGLVEAFF
d_call: NA
clone_size: NA
v_call: TRBV2
j_call: TRBJ1-1

cdr3_nt: TGCGCCAGCAGCCAAGACAGCCGCACCGGGGAGCTGTTTTTT
cdr3_aa: CASSQDSRTGELFF
d_call: NA
clone_size: NA
v_call: TRBV5-1
j_call: TRBJ2-2